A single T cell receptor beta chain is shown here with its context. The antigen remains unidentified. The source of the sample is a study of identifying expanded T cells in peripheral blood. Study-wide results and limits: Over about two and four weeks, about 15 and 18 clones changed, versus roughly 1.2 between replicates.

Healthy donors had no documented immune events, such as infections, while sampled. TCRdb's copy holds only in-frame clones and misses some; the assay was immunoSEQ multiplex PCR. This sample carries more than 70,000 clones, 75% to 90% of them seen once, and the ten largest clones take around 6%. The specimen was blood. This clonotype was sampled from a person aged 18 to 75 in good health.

In nucleotides, the CDR3 is TGTGCCAGCAGCTTAAGTATACTAGGCGAAAAACTGTTTTTT. As protein: CASSLSILGEKLFF. The genes are TRBV7-9 and TRBJ1-4; no reliable D call. CDR3 length: 14 amino acids. Germline-derived CDR1 and CDR2 are SEHNR and FQNEAQ (reference sequence). V was cut by 2 bases and J by 8 bases, with 12 bases left in between.